This T cell receptor beta chain was obtained from a study of shared clonotypes between healthy human individuals. The naive CD8 population came from CD45RO-negative cells selected for CCR7, without terminally differentiated effector memory CD45RA+ cells. Deletions cut 0 bases from V and 3 bases from J, with 12 bases between. This CDR3 spans 15 amino acids. CDR1 and CDR2 from the germline V gene are SGHAT and FQNNGV. The repertoire was sequenced with immunoSEQ multiplex PCR; TCRdb's copy has only in-frame clones and lacks some. The table has 1.5 million to 2.5 million clones, approximately 94% seen once.

This sequence originates from a man aged 18 to 30 in good health. V and J are TRBV11-2 and TRBJ2-7, with D tentatively TRBD2 (5 bases). Source material: naive CD8+ T cells sorted from blood. CDR3 nucleotides: TGTGCCAGCAGCTTAGAAGGGAGTCCTTTCTACGAGCAGTACTTC. Its protein is CASSLEGSPFYEQYF.